These 23 T cell receptor beta chains share one sample of origin, sequenced in a study of control samples from healthy donors and cancer patients (dated by TCRdb to 2018 to 2021). Library preparation used the immunoSEQ multiplex PCR assay. This is the immuneACCESS table as TCRdb keeps it, with only in-frame sequences that have V and J called. A part of the clones is gone; compared with another copy, unresolved V genes explain less than half, and the rest is unexplained. The sample table records nearly 55,000 clones; around 96% of these occur just once. The top ten clones comprise around 1.9% of the sample. Source material: blood. The receptors come from a woman aged 25 to 39 in good health.

The V and J genes are TRBV28 and TRBJ2-7; 7 bases align to TRBD1. J lost 4 bases, V lost 3 bases, and 3 bases had no gene match. Per the germline V gene, CDR1 is MDHEN and CDR2 is SYDVKM. The CDR3 is 13 amino acids. Here the CDR3 reads CASSFYRGYEQYF. Here the CDR3 DNA reads TGTGCCAGCAGTTTCTACAGGGGTTACGAGCAGTACTTC.

This clone appeared a single time. The DNA for the CDR3 is TGTGCCAGCAGTGGTGGGGCGCTTCCGGGGGAGCTGTTTTTT. Residues: CASSGGALPGELFF. This rearrangement joins TRBV2 to TRBJ2-2, with a possible D match to TRBD1 (5 bases). Germline CDR1 reads SNHLY; CDR2 reads FYNNEI. The CDR3 has 14 residues. With 4 bases removed from V and 8 bases from J, the gap between germline ends came to 14 bases.

This chain joins TRBV6-6 and TRBJ2-5; perhaps TRBD2 as D (6 bases). The CDR3 consists of 15 residues. The V and J ends lost 2 bases and 5 bases respectively, with 15 bases between them. The germline gives CDR1 MNHNY, CDR2 SVGAGI (reference sequence). The CDR3 coding sequence is TGTGCCAGCAGTTACCGGCGGGAAGGGATGGAGACCCAGTACTTC. Translation gives CASSYRREGMETQYF.

This chain uses TRBV5-6 with TRBJ1-2, with D possibly being TRBD1 (5 bases). There are 14 residues in the CDR3. V dropped 2 bases and J dropped 4 bases, with 12 bases sitting between them. CDR1 and CDR2 from the germline V gene are SGHDT and YYEEEE. In DNA form, the CDR3 reads TGTGCCAGCAGCTTCCGGAGGGGCGGCTATGGCTACACCTTC. Encoded protein: CASSFRRGGYGYTF.

This chain links TRBV19 with TRBJ2-1; 9 nucleotides agree with TRBD2. V lost 2 bases to trimming and J lost 5 bases; unmatched junction nucleotides: 4. Germline V gene lookup returns CDR1 LNHDA and CDR2 SQIVND (reference sequence). The CDR3 is 15 residues long. In DNA form, the CDR3 reads TGTGCCAGTAGTATAAGTAGCGGGAGCCACAATGAGCAGTTCTTC. This sequence encodes CASSISSGSHNEQFF. The whole variable domain, filled in from reference TRBV19 and TRBJ2-1, reads DGGITQSPKYLFRKEGQNVTLSCEQNLNHDAMYWYRQDPGQGLRLIYYSQIVNDFQKGDIAEGYSVSREKKESFPLTVTSAQKNPTAFYLCASSISSGSHNEQFFGPGTRLTVL.

The gene calls are TRBV25-1 and TRBJ2-1; 10 bases align to TRBD2. The CDR3 has 15 residues. The germline gives CDR1 MGHDK, CDR2 SYGVNS. The J segment lost 3 bases and the V segment lost 9 bases, leaving 8 bases of the junction unmatched. CDR3 in amino acids: CASRPGTSVYNEQFF. The CDR3 DNA reads as TGTGCCAGTCGCCCCGGGACTAGCGTCTACAATGAGCAGTTCTTC.

J is TRBJ1-1 and V is TRBV2; a possible D gene is TRBD1 (5 bases). V was cut by 1 base and J by 5 bases, with 14 bases left in between. Germline lookup yields CDR1 SNHLY and CDR2 FYNNEI. This CDR3 is 15 amino acids long. In nucleotides, the CDR3 is TGTGCCAGCAGTGAAGTGCCAGGTGGGGGAACTGAAGCTTTCTTT. Translation gives CASSEVPGGGTEAFF.

The chain recombines TRBV7-8 with TRBJ1-2; D unclear. This CDR3 contains 15 residues. Germline values: CDR1 SGHVS, CDR2 FQNEAQ. The ends were cut back, 5 bases at V and 2 bases at J, with 15 bases in the middle. The CDR3 DNA sequence: TGTGCCAGCAGCCCCTCCGTGACGGGAAACTATGGCTACACCTTC. This translates into CASSPSVTGNYGYTF.

V gene TRBV7-2 combines with J gene TRBJ1-1; 9 positions match TRBD1. Germline CDR1 and CDR2: SGHTA and FQGNSA. This CDR3 is 15 amino acids long. J was trimmed by 1 base and V by 5 bases; bases with no gene match: 5. CDR3 loop: CASSLWTGANTEAFF. The CDR3 DNA is TGTGCCAGCAGCCTATGGACAGGGGCGAACACTGAAGCTTTCTTT.

The chain couples TRBV6-5 to TRBJ2-3; 7 bases are a match to TRBD2. CDR3 length: 14 amino acids. In germline, CDR1 is MNHEY, CDR2 SVGAGI. V dropped 6 bases and J dropped 2; count of bases not matched to a gene: 5. The CDR3 is CASRAGRTTDTQYF. The CDR3 DNA is TGTGCCAGCAGAGCGGGGCGGACCACAGATACGCAGTATTTT.

The gene calls are TRBV7-9 and TRBJ2-5; D gene uncertain. The V gene's germline CDR1 is SEHNR and CDR2 FQNEAQ (reference sequence). The V and J ends lost 5 bases and 4 bases respectively, with 8 bases between them. The CDR3 consists of 12 residues. CDR3 DNA sequence: TGTGCCAGCAGCGACCCCCCAGAGACCCAGTACTTC. Protein: CASSDPPETQYF.

The CDR3 region is CASSQGLLSGRGNTGELFF. The CDR3 DNA reads TGTGCCAGCAGCCAAGGCCTCCTTAGCGGGAGAGGGAACACCGGGGAGCTGTTTTTT. The chain carries TRBV4-2 and TRBJ2-2; 9 bases agree with TRBD2. J gave up 1 base and V 1 base, and 10 bases lay outside the gene matches. The germline V gene encodes CDR1 LGHNA and CDR2 YNFKEQ. This CDR3 has 19 amino acids.

The J gene is TRBJ2-1, the V gene TRBV5-1; TRBD2 agrees at 9 bases. CDR1 and CDR2 from the germline V gene are SGHRS and YFSETQ. This CDR3 has 16 amino acids. Unmatched junction bases numbered 5, after V lost 0 bases and J lost 4 bases. CDR3 bases: TGCGCCAGCAGCTTGGATTCTAGCGGGGCTTACAATGAGCAGTTCTTC. Translated: CASSLDSSGAYNEQFF.

This clone was observed once. The chain uses TRBV28 and TRBJ1-4, with TRBD1 matching over 8 bases. Germline loops: CDR1 MDHEN, CDR2 SYDVKM. The CDR3 runs to 14 residues. V gave up 4 bases and J gave up 8 bases; unmatched junction bases: 6. CDR3 loop: CASSYTGGKEKLFF. The CDR3 DNA sequence: TGTGCCAGCAGTTATACAGGGGGGAAAGAAAAACTGTTTTTT.

The rearrangement links TRBV10-2 to TRBJ2-7, with D uncertain. Trimming took off 3 bases at V and 0 bases at J, with 6 bases between the two ends. The CDR3 is 13 amino acids. From germline, CDR1 is WSHSY and CDR2 SAAADI. This CDR3 reads CASSEGSSYEQYF. In nucleotides, the CDR3 is TGCGCCAGCAGTGAAGGGTCCTCCTACGAGCAGTACTTC.

The chain links TRBV3-1 (or the pseudogene TRBV3-2) to TRBJ1-6; maybe TRBD1 (5 bases). The V and J ends lost 1 base and 8 bases respectively, with 9 bases between them. The CDR3 runs 14 residues. Germline CDR1 reads LGHDT; CDR2 reads YNNKEL (reference sequence). The CDR3 coding sequence is TGTGCCAGCAGCCAAGTGGGGGGGGATTCACCCCTCCACTTT. Translating gives CASSQVGGDSPLHF.

This chain uses TRBV29-1 with TRBJ2-5; TRBD1 aligns across 10 bases. J gave up 2 bases and V 7 bases, and 7 bases lay outside the gene matches. This CDR3 comprises 14 residues. Per the germline V gene, CDR1 is SQVTM and CDR2 is ANQGSEA. CDR3 amino acids: CSGKDRGKQETQYF. Here the CDR3 DNA reads TGCAGCGGGAAGGACAGGGGGAAACAAGAGACCCAGTACTTC.

This sequence joins TRBV11-2 and TRBJ2-2; 10 bases line up with TRBD2. V trimming: 2 bases; J trimming: 7 bases; junction bases outside the gene matches: 16. Germline-derived CDR1 and CDR2 are SGHAT and FQNNGV. This CDR3 has 19 amino acids. CDR3 amino acids: CASSLFLSVAGGLSGELFF. The CDR3, as DNA: TGTGCCAGCAGCTTATTTTTGTCGGTAGCGGGAGGTTTAAGCGGGGAGCTGTTTTTT.

The chain combines TRBV3-1 (or the pseudogene TRBV3-2) with TRBJ2-3; unclear D gene. The germline V and J ends were trimmed by 1 base and 0 bases, with 14 bases remaining between them. Germline CDR1 reads LGHDT; CDR2 reads YNNKEL (reference sequence). The CDR3 extends over 17 amino acids. The CDR3 DNA reads as TGTGCCAGCAGCCAAGCCCTAACAGCAGCTAGCACAGATACGCAGTATTTT. It yields the protein CASSQALTAASTDTQYF.

The chain has TRBV3-1 (or the pseudogene TRBV3-2) and TRBJ1-2, with a tentative D call TRBD1 (6 bases). The CDR3 runs 14 residues. V was pared by 1 base and J by 6 bases, with 12 bases between. CDR1 is LGHDT and CDR2 is YNNKEL in the germline V gene (reference sequence). The CDR3 sequence is CASSQAGQRHGYTF. CDR3 DNA: TGTGCCAGCAGCCAAGCTGGACAGAGACATGGCTACACCTTC.

The chain recombines TRBV27 with TRBJ2-3, with 7 bases identical to TRBD1. Unmatched junction bases numbered 3, after V lost 6 bases and J lost 0 bases. From germline, CDR1 is MNHEY and CDR2 SMNVEV (reference sequence). The CDR3 covers 14 residues. The CDR3: CASSWTGSTDTQYF. CDR3 coding DNA: TGTGCCAGCAGCTGGACAGGTAGCACAGATACGCAGTATTTT.

This clone was recorded once. The chain combines TRBV7-9 with TRBJ2-2, with D perhaps TRBD1 (5 bases). This CDR3 has 17 residues. CDR1 SEHNR and CDR2 FQNEAQ come from the germline V gene (reference sequence). Trimming stripped 3 bases from V and 6 bases from J, with 20 bases between. The CDR3 bases are TGTGCCAGCAGCTTGACTGGAAATCCGAGCAGGGCCGGGGAGCTGTTTTTT. Its protein product is CASSLTGNPSRAGELFF.

CDR3 DNA sequence: TGCGCCAGCAGCGATCCCGGGACCTACACCTACGAGCAGTACTTC. Its translation: CASSDPGTYTYEQYF. The J gene is TRBJ2-7, the V gene TRBV5-1, with D perhaps given as TRBD1 or TRBD2 (5 bases each). CDR3 length: 15 residues. V lost 4 bases, J lost 2 bases, and 16 bases lay in between. CDR1 is SGHRS and CDR2 is YFSETQ in the germline V gene.